Presented here are 26 T cell receptor beta chains from one specimen sequenced in a study of blood T cells in healthy people across ages. For the second PCR, which ran for roughly 7 to 11 cycles, a sample-barcoded 5' primer and a J-beta primer mix were used. TCRdb re-derived calls from the 5' RACE reads in MiXCR, one entry per CDR3 protein. Of 850,000 to 1,000,000 distinct CDR3 sequences in the sample, roughly 43% were seen once. The material sequenced was blood. These TCRs come from a man aged 25-45 years in good health.

The rearrangement uses TRBV6-5 and TRBJ2-5, with D possibly called TRBD1 or TRBD2 (5 bases each). Trimming removed 6 bases at V and 7 bases at J, with 18 bases between. CDR3 length equals 14 residues. CDR1 MNHEY and CDR2 SVGAGI come from the germline V gene. This CDR3 is CASRAGTLLGTQYF. DNA of the CDR3: TGTGCCAGCAGAGCCGGGACCCTGTTGGGGACCCAGTACTTC.

CDR3 sequence reads: CALVPGGGDTQYF. The CDR3 DNA reads as TGTGCCCTTGTCCCAGGGGGGGGAGATACGCAGTATTTT. This sequence joins TRBV30 and TRBJ2-3, with D perhaps assigned TRBD1 or TRBD2 (7 bases each). The CDR3 extends over 13 amino acids. CDR1 GTSNPN and CDR2 SVGIG come from the germline V gene (reference sequence). V lost 8 bases and J lost 5, with 17 bases in between.

The table lists this clonotype with a few counts. This rearrangement joins TRBV20-1 to TRBJ2-5, with a weak D call TRBD2 (6 bases). Per germline, CDR1 DFQATT and CDR2 SNEGSKA (reference sequence). The CDR3 is 17 amino acids. V was pared by 0 bases and J by 0 bases, with 17 bases between. CDR3 protein: CSARDGTASANQETQYF. CDR3 in DNA: TGCAGTGCTAGAGATGGTACGGCTAGCGCCAACCAAGAGACCCAGTACTTC.

The table lists this clonotype with many counts. This sequence joins TRBV4-1 and TRBJ2-1; 8 nucleotides agree with TRBD1. Germline V gene data show CDR1 as MGHRA and CDR2 as YSYEKL. The CDR3 is 16 residues long. V was pared by 0 bases and J by 4 bases, with 5 bases of the junction left unmatched. CDR3 in DNA: TGCGCCAGCAGCCAAGAAGACAGGGGTGCTTACAATGAGCAGTTCTTC. Amino acids: CASSQEDRGAYNEQFF.

This chain's CDR3 is CASSPDRDRGEAFF. The DNA for the CDR3 is TGTGCCAGCAGCCCCGACAGGGATCGAGGTGAAGCTTTCTTT. The chain combines TRBV5-4 with TRBJ1-1; 7 nucleotides line up with TRBD1. Looked up from germline, CDR1 is SGHNT and CDR2 is YYREEE (reference sequence). V shed 4 bases, J shed 7 bases, and the junction held 10 bases outside the gene matches. The CDR3 has 14 residues.

With respect to this clonotype: A junction boundary mismatches the germline segment, possibly from a read error. This chain connects TRBV9 to TRBJ2-1, with TRBD2 matching over 7 bases. The CDR3 consists of 14 residues. Germline values: CDR1 SGDLS, CDR2 YYNGEE. Written as DNA, the CDR3 is TGTGCCAGCAGCGTACTAGCGGTTAACAATGAGCAGTTCTTT. The encoded protein is CASSVLAVNNEQFF.

The chain carries TRBV12-3 or TRBV12-4 and TRBJ2-1; D possibly corresponds to TRBD1 (5 bases). Deletions cut 1 base from V and 12 bases from J, with 13 bases between. The CDR3 length is 13 residues. The CDR3 here is CASSLVAAQGQFF. CDR3 sequence (DNA): TGTGCCAGCAGTTTAGTAGCCGCGCAGGGGCAGTTCTTC.

The chain joins TRBV4-2 to TRBJ1-1; perhaps TRBD1 as D (6 bases). V lost 0 bases and J lost 4, with 9 bases in between. There are 14 residues in the CDR3. Germline lookup yields CDR1 LGHNA and CDR2 YNFKEQ. For the CDR3, the DNA is TGTGCCAGCAGCCAAGAACCAGGGGTCACTGAAGCTTTCTTT. The encoded protein is CASSQEPGVTEAFF.

This rearrangement joins TRBV25-1 to TRBJ2-7; 12 nucleotides align to TRBD1. The length of the CDR3 is 15 residues. The germline gives CDR1 MGHDK, CDR2 SYGVNS. Losses at the gene ends were 6 bases for V and 5 bases for J; bases not matched to a gene: 8. The CDR3 protein is CASSPLGTGGDEQYF. CDR3 in DNA: TGTGCCAGCAGCCCCCTCGGGACAGGGGGCGACGAGCAGTACTTC.

This clonotype was counted only a few times. The rearrangement links TRBV4-1 to TRBJ2-7; no clear D gene. Germline CDR1 is MGHRA and CDR2 is YSYEKL. Trimming took 0 bases from V and 0 from J, leaving 12 bases between them. The CDR3 is 16 residues long. CDR3 DNA sequence: TGCGCCAGCAGCCAAGATAAGTTCCAGAGCTCCTACGAGCAGTACTTC. Residues: CASSQDKFQSSYEQYF.

The chain carries TRBV7-8 and TRBJ2-3; TRBD1 aligns across 9 bases. Germline V gene sequence: CDR1 SGHVS, CDR2 FQNEAQ. Trimming took 5 bases from V and 0 from J; bases not matched to a gene: 9. This CDR3 has 17 residues. The CDR3, as DNA: TGTGCCAGCAGCCCGCCCCGACAGGGGGATAGCACAGATACGCAGTATTTT. This gives the protein CASSPPRQGDSTDTQYF.

This clonotype was detected only a few times. The genes are TRBV4-1 and TRBJ1-1; the D gene is possibly TRBD1 (5 bases). CDR1 is MGHRA, CDR2 YSYEKL, per germline. CDR3 length equals 14 residues. V was cut by 1 base and J by 4 bases, with 10 bases left in between. CDR3 sequence (DNA): TGCGCCAGCAGCCAAGGGGGGGTGGCCACTGAAGCTTTCTTT. Amino acid sequence: CASSQGGVATEAFF.

There are a few counts of this clonotype. The gene calls are TRBV10-3 and TRBJ2-3, with D tentatively TRBD1 or TRBD2 (5 bases each). Per the germline V gene, CDR1 is ENHRY and CDR2 is SYGVKD. The CDR3 loop spans 14 amino acids. The V gene lost 3 bases and the J gene lost 1 base, with 8 bases spanning the gap. The CDR3 DNA reads TGTGCCATCAGTGACAGGGACGGCACAGATACGCAGTATTTT. Its protein is CAISDRDGTDTQYF.

The chain couples TRBV12-3 or TRBV12-4 to TRBJ1-2; 8 bases agree with TRBD1. The junction had 16 bases not matched to a gene; V was cut back by 6 bases and J by 7 bases. This CDR3 contains 16 residues. This chain's CDR3 is CASSRLTGQGAGGYTF. The CDR3 coding sequence is TGTGCCAGCAGCCGCCTCACGGGGCAGGGGGCGGGTGGCTACACCTTC.

This clonotype appeared a few times. The chain employs TRBV20-1 and TRBJ2-5, with D possibly being TRBD1 (6 bases). This CDR3 is built from 15 residues. V was trimmed by 2 bases and J by 2 bases, leaving 15 bases between them. Germline V CDR1 and CDR2: DFQATT, SNEGSKA (reference sequence). This CDR3 reads CSARRGQSQQETQYF. In nucleotides, the CDR3 is TGCAGTGCTAGAAGAGGACAGTCACAGCAAGAGACCCAGTACTTC.

J is TRBJ1-2 and V is TRBV6-2 or TRBV6-3; 10 bases map to TRBD1. Losses at the gene ends were 6 bases for V and 3 bases for J; bases not matched to a gene: 7. The CDR3 is 15 residues long. Looked up from germline, CDR1 is MNHEY and CDR2 is SVGEGT. This CDR3 reads CASSPTGTGDYGYTF. In DNA, the CDR3 is TGTGCCAGCAGCCCGACCGGGACAGGGGACTATGGCTACACCTTC.

The table lists this clonotype with many counts. This chain links TRBV28 with TRBJ2-2; 10 bases are a match to TRBD1. This CDR3 contains 17 residues. V gave up 5 bases and J gave up 4 bases; unmatched junction bases: 10. Germline loops: CDR1 MDHEN, CDR2 SYDVKM. The CDR3 sequence is CASSQIPGQGSTGELFF. In nucleotides, the CDR3 is TGTGCCAGCAGTCAGATCCCGGGACAGGGGTCCACCGGGGAGCTGTTTTTT.

This chain connects TRBV5-1 to TRBJ2-5; TRBD1 agrees at 11 bases. The CDR3 has 14 amino acids. Germline loops: CDR1 SGHRS, CDR2 YFSETQ. V was pared by 5 bases and J by 3 bases, with 3 bases of the junction left unmatched. The DNA for the CDR3 is TGCGCCAGCAGTTCGGGACAGGGGGAAGAGACCCAGTACTTC. Its translation is CASSSGQGEETQYF.

This clonotype was observed once. The rearrangement links TRBV7-2 to TRBJ2-5; the D is unclear. The CDR3 covers 14 residues. V lost 5 bases, J lost 1 base, and 11 bases lay in between. From germline, CDR1 is SGHTA and CDR2 FQGNSA. The CDR3 nucleotides read TGTGCCAGCAGCGTGGTAGGCACCCAAGAGACCCAGTACTTC. It codes for CASSVVGTQETQYF.

The chain recombines TRBV27 with TRBJ1-2; 7 bases fit TRBD1. Trimming at V came to 4 bases and at J to 5 bases, leaving 4 bases not matched to a gene. Germline V lookup: CDR1 MNHEY, CDR2 SMNVEV (reference sequence). The CDR3 has 13 residues. The CDR3: CASSYGRGYGYTF. For the CDR3, the DNA is TGTGCCAGCAGTTACGGCAGGGGGTATGGCTACACCTTC.

The rearrangement joins TRBV9 to TRBJ2-7; D uncertain. The CDR3 loop spans 15 amino acids. The germline gives CDR1 SGDLS, CDR2 YYNGEE. Trimming took off 0 bases at V and 4 bases at J, with 14 bases between the two ends. CDR3 bases: TGTGCCAGCAGCGTAGACGTGGAGACAAGTTACGAGCAGTACTTC. Its protein product is CASSVDVETSYEQYF.

V is TRBV7-9 and J is TRBJ2-1; 7 bases map to TRBD2. The DNA end favors TRBJ2-7, so the J call may be wrong. Germline-derived CDR1 and CDR2 are SEHNR and FQNEAQ (reference sequence). The CDR3 consists of 14 residues. In DNA, the CDR3 is TGTGCCAGCAGCTTAGTAGGTGGGACTACCGAGCAGTACTTC. Encoded protein: CASSLVGGTTEQYF.

This clonotype was seen once. This chain links TRBV7-9 with TRBJ1-1, with 7 positions matching TRBD1. This CDR3 contains 13 residues. V lost 0 bases, J lost 11 bases, and 6 bases stayed unmatched. CDR1 SEHNR and CDR2 FQNEAQ come from the germline V gene (reference sequence). CDR3 residues: CASSLASQGGAFF. The CDR3 nucleotides read TGTGCCAGCAGCTTAGCAAGCCAGGGGGGTGCTTTCTTT. Using reference TRBV7-9 and TRBJ1-1 for the parts outside the CDR3, the full variable domain is DTGVSQNPRHKITKRGQNVTFRCDPISEHNRLYWYRQTLGQGPEFLTYFQNEAQLEKSRLLSDRFSAERPKGSFSTLEIQRTEQGDSAMYLCASSLASQGGAFFGQGTRLTVV.

This clonotype came up many times. V is TRBV20-1 and J is TRBJ1-1, with 9 bases aligning to TRBD1. The germline V gene has CDR1 DFQATT and CDR2 SNEGSKA (reference sequence). Trimming cost V 1 base and J 3 bases; bases outside gene matches: 0. The CDR3 consists of 13 residues. CDR3 sequence: CSARGDRDTEAFF. The DNA of the CDR3 is TGCAGTGCTAGAGGGGACAGGGACACTGAAGCTTTCTTT.

V is TRBV5-6 and J is TRBJ2-3; possibly TRBD1 for D (5 bases). Trimming took off 4 bases at V and 4 bases at J, with 13 bases between the two ends. This CDR3 has 14 amino acids. Germline V CDR1 and CDR2: SGHDT, YYEEEE. CDR3 residues: CASSPPGNSDTQYF. CDR3 DNA sequence: TGTGCCAGCAGCCCCCCAGGGAATTCAGATACGCAGTATTTT.

V and J are TRBV20-1 and TRBJ1-5, with D possibly matching TRBD1 (6 bases). CDR1 is DFQATT and CDR2 is SNEGSKA in the germline V gene (reference sequence). Trimming pared 5 bases from V and 1 base from J, leaving 12 bases between. This CDR3 is 14 amino acids long. This chain's CDR3 is CSAGRTASNQPQHF. The DNA for the CDR3 is TGCAGTGCTGGGAGGACAGCCAGCAATCAGCCCCAGCATTTT.